The 28 T cell receptor beta chains presented below share a single source sample, sequenced in a study of T cell responses to AZD1222 COVID-19 vaccine. Sequencing used immunoSEQ multiplex PCR; TCRdb keeps in-frame clones, though not all of them. The repertoire consists of about 190,000 clones, with 85% to 90% occurring once and the leading ten covering less than 3%. Sequencing used peripheral blood, obtained on day 0 of MenACWY control vaccination. These receptors were collected from an adult in good health.

V gene TRBV27 combines with J gene TRBJ1-2; the match to TRBD1 covers 7 bases. The CDR3 spans 17 residues. V dropped 2 bases and J dropped 0; count of bases not matched to a gene: 9. Germline-derived CDR1 and CDR2 are MNHEY and SMNVEV (reference sequence). The CDR3 nucleotides read TGTGCCAGCAGTTTAAAACAGGGGTTCCTATCTAACTATGGCTACACCTTC. Translating it yields CASSLKQGFLSNYGYTF.

V is TRBV28 and J is TRBJ1-6, with TRBD1 as a possible D gene (6 bases). This CDR3 has 15 amino acids. The germline V gene encodes CDR1 MDHEN and CDR2 SYDVKM. The ends were cut back, 1 base at V and 7 bases at J, with 11 bases in the middle. The CDR3 DNA reads as TGTGCCAGCAGTTTATCACAGGGTAACAATTCACCCCTCCACTTT. Protein sequence: CASSLSQGNNSPLHF. The entire variable domain, with the rest obtained from reference TRBV28 and TRBJ1-6, is as follows: DVKVTQSSRYLVKRTGEKVFLECVQDMDHENMFWYRQDPGLGLRLIYFSYDVKMKEKGDIPEGYSVSREKKERFSLILESASTNQTSMYLCASSLSQGNNSPLHFGNGTRLTVT.

The chain recombines TRBV4-3 with TRBJ2-1; a weak D match, TRBD1 (6 bases). The germline V gene has CDR1 LGHNA and CDR2 YSLEER. Trimming left V 5 bases short and J 0 bases short, with 17 bases between. The CDR3 is 17 amino acids. This chain's CDR3 is CASSYRVPTSSYNEQFF. The CDR3 nucleotides are TGCGCCAGCAGCTACAGGGTTCCGACGAGCTCCTACAATGAGCAGTTCTTC.

This chain joins TRBV2 and TRBJ1-2; 8 bases are shared with TRBD1. The junction had 6 bases not matched to a gene; V was cut back by 10 bases and J by 8 bases. Per germline, CDR1 SNHLY and CDR2 FYNNEI. The CDR3 spans 11 residues. The CDR3 sequence is CANQGALGYTF. The CDR3 nucleotides read TGTGCCAACCAGGGGGCATTAGGCTACACCTTC.

V is TRBV6-5 and J is TRBJ1-2; TRBD1 is a possible D gene (6 bases). Germline V CDR1 and CDR2: MNHEY, SVGAGI. V shed 6 bases and J shed 5 bases, with 13 bases lying between them. The CDR3 consists of 13 residues. The CDR3 is CASSQGQPYGYTF. The CDR3 DNA reads TGTGCCAGCAGCCAAGGACAGCCTTATGGCTACACCTTC.

V gene TRBV14 combines with J gene TRBJ1-4, with TRBD1 matching 7 bases. CDR1 is SGHDN, CDR2 FVKESK, per germline. Trimming removed 0 bases from V and 4 bases from J; junction bases left unmatched: 8. The CDR3 runs 17 residues. The chain's CDR3 is CASSQEFSGTVNEKLFF. The CDR3 DNA follows: TGTGCCAGCAGCCAAGAGTTTAGCGGGACAGTTAATGAAAAACTGTTTTTT. Full variable domain (rest looked up from reference TRBV14 and TRBJ1-4): EAGVTQFPSHSVIEKGQTVTLRCDPISGHDNLYWYRRVMGKEIKFLLHFVKESKQDESGMPNNRFLAERTGGTYSTLKVQPAELEDSGVYFCASSQEFSGTVNEKLFFGSGTQLSVL.

The chain employs TRBV29-1 and TRBJ2-1; 11 nucleotides match TRBD2. Germline trimming cut 7 bases from V and 5 bases from J; bases unmatched to any gene: 4. The CDR3 runs 13 residues. The germline V gene has CDR1 SQVTM and CDR2 ANQGSEA. In nucleotides, the CDR3 is TGCAGCGCCCCGGGACTAGCGGACAATGAGCAGTTCTTC. Translated, it gives CSAPGLADNEQFF.

The chain links TRBV30 to TRBJ2-7, with D tentatively TRBD1 (6 bases). There are 13 residues in the CDR3. CDR1 and CDR2 from the germline V gene are GTSNPN and SVGIG (reference sequence). Trimming removed 3 bases from V and 2 bases from J, with 11 bases in between. In nucleotides, the CDR3 is TGTGCCTGGAGCGTCGGACAGCCCTACGAGCAGTACTTC. Translation gives CAWSVGQPYEQYF.

This chain joins TRBV28 and TRBJ1-5, with 9 bases that match TRBD1. From germline, CDR1 is MDHEN and CDR2 SYDVKM. The CDR3 extends over 16 amino acids. Losses at the gene ends were 5 bases for V and 4 bases for J; bases not matched to a gene: 9. For the CDR3, the DNA is TGTGCCAGCAGTATCCTTGGACAGGGGCTAAATCAGCCCCAGCATTTT. Encoded protein: CASSILGQGLNQPQHF.

The rearrangement links TRBV21-1 to TRBJ2-3; no check of the table's D call, TRBD1, against the DNA was made. TRBV21-1 is noted as a pseudogene. The CDR3 is made up of 12 amino acids. The CDR3 DNA is TGTATGGAGACAGGGAACGCAGATACGCAGTATTTT. It specifies CMETGNADTQYF.

The sample holds one count of this clone. This chain links TRBV6-5 with TRBJ2-7; D is unclear. Germline V lookup: CDR1 MNHEY, CDR2 SVGAGI. This CDR3 comprises 14 residues. Trimming shortened V by 0 bases and J by 0 bases, and 6 bases separated the two germline ends. CDR3 DNA: TGTGCCAGCAGTTACTCGAAGGGCTCCTACGAGCAGTACTTC. The encoded protein is CASSYSKGSYEQYF.

This rearrangement joins TRBV7-2 to TRBJ2-7, with TRBD1 identical over 12 bases. The germline CDR1 and CDR2 sequences are SGHTA and FQGNSA. With 3 bases clipped from V and 6 bases from J, the junction kept 6 bases outside the gene matches. CDR3 length: 15 residues. CDR3 region: CASSLAPGQGAEQYF. In DNA form, the CDR3 reads TGTGCCAGCAGCTTGGCGCCGGGACAGGGGGCCGAGCAGTACTTC.

The chain uses TRBV7-9 and TRBJ2-1; D not certain. This CDR3 has 15 amino acids. Germline assignment: CDR1 SEHNR and CDR2 FQNEAQ (reference sequence). The V gene lost 6 bases and the J gene lost 10 bases, with 22 bases spanning the gap. The CDR3 here is CASRPSGNPIGEQFF. DNA of the CDR3: TGTGCCAGCAGGCCAAGTGGGAACCCAATTGGGGAGCAGTTCTTC. Full variable domain (remainder filled in from reference TRBV7-9 and TRBJ2-1): DTGVSQNPRHKITKRGQNVTFRCDPISEHNRLYWYRQTLGQGPEFLTYFQNEAQLEKSRLLSDRFSAERPKGSFSTLEIQRTEQGDSAMYLCASRPSGNPIGEQFFGPGTRLTVL.

The gene calls are TRBV19 and TRBJ2-5; D unclear. The V gene lost 5 bases and the J gene lost 4 bases, with 17 bases spanning the gap. Germline values: CDR1 LNHDA, CDR2 SQIVND (reference sequence). CDR3 size: 15 residues. This CDR3 is CASSATDPPRETQYF. CDR3 DNA sequence: TGTGCCAGTAGTGCCACGGACCCTCCGCGAGAGACCCAGTACTTC.

The chain recombines TRBV9 with TRBJ1-1; D is unclear. Germline V gene sequence: CDR1 SGDLS, CDR2 YYNGEE. V lost 1 base, J lost 3 bases, and 13 bases lay in between. CDR3 length: 15 amino acids. CDR3 sequence: CASSVTWGGDTEAFF. As DNA, the CDR3 is TGTGCCAGCAGCGTAACCTGGGGTGGGGACACTGAAGCTTTCTTT.

The chain recombines TRBV4-2 with TRBJ2-3; a possible D gene is TRBD2 (5 bases). Germline-derived CDR1 and CDR2 are LGHNA and YNFKEQ. V was pared by 1 base and J by 3 bases, with 11 bases between. CDR3 length: 15 residues. The CDR3 DNA reads as TGTGCCAGCAGCCAAGTAGGGTCGGGGACAGATACGCAGTATTTT. This encodes CASSQVGSGTDTQYF.

This chain uses TRBV15 with TRBJ1-2; a weak D match, TRBD1 (6 bases). CDR1 and CDR2 (germline): LNHNV, YYDKDF (reference sequence). Trimming removed 0 bases at V and 4 bases at J, with 15 bases between. This CDR3 is built from 16 residues. CDR3 residues: CATSRDTGGAAYGYTF. In DNA, the CDR3 is TGTGCCACCAGCAGAGATACGGGGGGCGCCGCCTATGGCTACACCTTC.

V and J are TRBV9 and TRBJ2-5, with D perhaps matching TRBD2 (5 bases). The V gene lost 0 bases and the J gene lost 2 bases, with 8 bases spanning the gap. Per the germline V gene, CDR1 is SGDLS and CDR2 is YYNGEE. The CDR3 runs 14 residues. The CDR3 nucleotides read TGTGCCAGCAGCGTAGCGGGATCGCAAGAGACCCAGTACTTC. This sequence encodes CASSVAGSQETQYF. Supplemented by reference TRBV9 and TRBJ2-5, the full variable domain reads DSGVTQTPKHLITATGQRVTLRCSPRSGDLSVYWYQQSLDQGLQFLIQYYNGEERAKGNILERFSAQQFPDLHSELNLSSLELGDSALYFCASSVAGSQETQYFGPGTRLLVL.

V gene TRBV19 combines with J gene TRBJ2-7, with TRBD2 identical over 11 bases. After removal of 5 bases from V and 2 bases from J, the junction contained 5 bases not matched to a gene. This CDR3 comprises 15 residues. The germline gives CDR1 LNHDA, CDR2 SQIVND (reference sequence). The CDR3 here is CASSASLAGAYEQYF. As DNA, the CDR3 is TGTGCCAGTAGTGCCTCACTAGCGGGAGCCTACGAGCAGTACTTC.

This chain connects TRBV18 to TRBJ1-5; no clear D. The germline V and J ends were trimmed by 2 bases and 7 bases, with 9 bases remaining between them. The V gene's germline CDR1 is KGHSH and CDR2 LQKENI. This CDR3 is built from 13 residues. The CDR3, as DNA: TGTGCCAGCTCACCAGGAGATCGGCAGCCCCAGCATTTT. Its protein is CASSPGDRQPQHF. Based on the CDR3 plus reference TRBV18 and TRBJ1-5, the full variable domain is NAGVMQNPRHLVRRRGQEARLRCSPMKGHSHVYWYRQLPEEGLKFMVYLQKENIIDESGMPKERFSAEFPKEGPSILRIQQVVRGDSAAYFCASSPGDRQPQHFGDGTRLSIL.

This chain connects TRBV18 to TRBJ2-2, with 13 bases lining up with TRBD2. This CDR3 contains 16 residues. Germline V gene lookup returns CDR1 KGHSH and CDR2 LQKENI. V was pared by 3 bases and J by 4 bases, with 2 bases of the junction left unmatched. This CDR3 is CASSPGLAGVTGELFF. The CDR3 DNA reads TGTGCCAGCTCACCCGGACTAGCGGGAGTCACCGGGGAGCTGTTTTTT.

V and J are TRBV5-6 and TRBJ2-5, with 8 bases lining up with TRBD2. With 5 bases clipped from V and 5 bases from J, the junction kept 5 bases outside the gene matches. Germline V CDR1 and CDR2: SGHDT, YYEEEE. The CDR3 has 13 amino acids. The CDR3 region is CASRSGGSETQYF. In nucleotides, the CDR3 is TGTGCCAGCAGGTCGGGGGGGAGTGAGACCCAGTACTTC.

The J gene is TRBJ2-5, the V gene TRBV5-6; TRBD1 agrees at 9 bases. The CDR3 runs to 16 residues. Trimming at V came to 3 bases and at J to 2 bases, leaving 8 bases not matched to a gene. The germline CDR1 and CDR2 sequences are SGHDT and YYEEEE. CDR3 sequence: CASSSGLGQGQETQYF. CDR3 sequence (DNA): TGTGCCAGCAGCTCGGGACTGGGACAGGGACAAGAGACCCAGTACTTC.

This chain uses TRBV5-1 with TRBJ2-7; D may be TRBD2 (6 bases). The germline gives CDR1 SGHRS, CDR2 YFSETQ. Trimming took off 4 bases at V and 0 bases at J, with 11 bases between the two ends. The CDR3 covers 14 residues. CDR3 loop: CASSGLQSSYEQYF. CDR3 nucleotides: TGCGCCAGCAGCGGACTACAAAGCTCCTACGAGCAGTACTTC. Full variable domain (rest looked up from reference TRBV5-1 and TRBJ2-7): KAGVTQTPRYLIKTRGQQVTLSCSPISGHRSVSWYQQTPGQGLQFLFEYFSETQRNKGNFPGRFSGRQFSNSRSEMNVSTLELGDSALYLCASSGLQSSYEQYFGPGTRLTVT.

The rearrangement joins TRBV7-2 to TRBJ1-3; D is unclear. Trimming took 1 base from V and 0 from J, leaving 7 bases between them. Germline V gene lookup returns CDR1 SGHTA and CDR2 FQGNSA. This CDR3 has 15 residues. The CDR3 bases are TGTGCCAGCAGCTTAGTCATGAGCTCTGGAAACACCATATATTTT. It yields the protein CASSLVMSSGNTIYF.

The CDR3 DNA reads TGCGCCAGCGCCGGGACTAGCGGGATTGGTGAGCAGTTCTTC. The encoded protein is CASAGTSGIGEQFF. The V call is TRBV5-1, the J call TRBJ2-1, with 13 bases fitting TRBD2. This CDR3 spans 14 amino acids. CDR1 and CDR2 (germline): SGHRS, YFSETQ. The V gene end was trimmed by 7 bases and the J gene end by 9 bases; junction bases not matched to a gene: 7.

The genes are TRBV28 and TRBJ1-1; D not resolved. CDR1 is MDHEN and CDR2 is SYDVKM in the germline V gene. V was shortened by 1 base and J by 0 bases, with 6 bases between the two germline ends. This CDR3 has 14 residues. CDR3 amino acids: CASSLLGVNTEAFF. The CDR3 coding sequence is TGTGCCAGCAGTTTATTGGGTGTGAACACTGAAGCTTTCTTT.

The chain is built from TRBV24-1 and TRBJ2-2, with D perhaps matching TRBD1 (6 bases). Germline V gene sequence: CDR1 KGHDR, CDR2 SFDVKD. The CDR3 sequence is 16 residues long. Trimming stripped 3 bases from V and 1 base from J, with 11 bases between. CDR3 loop: CATSDAGTRNTGELFF. The CDR3 coding sequence is TGTGCCACCAGTGATGCCGGGACAAGGAACACCGGGGAGCTGTTTTTT.